This T cell receptor beta chain was observed in a study of vaccination and CD4 T cells after COVID-19. Study as a whole: The study sampled a few convalescent patients at day 14 and again at days 161 to 241 post-vaccination.

Time point indicated: late sampling 161 to 241 days after vaccination in three convalescent patients. Treatment reported: approximately 9-day PBMC culture with coronavirus spike peptide pools or control peptides (ViraFEST assay). The table lists this clonotype with a few counts. Its antigen is currently unknown. The CDR3 has 15 residues. V lost 5 bases and J lost 4; bases outside the gene matches: 6. In germline, CDR1 is DFQATT, CDR2 SNEGSKA (reference sequence). Researchers used the Oncomine TCR Beta short-read assay to sequence DNA from cultured CD4+ T cells. Once CD4+ T cells had been cultured, genomic DNA was extracted from them. TCRdb used MiXCR to reprocess the PCR reads, holding one entry per CDR3 protein. The sample yields about 24,000 distinct CDR3 sequences, around 42% seen once.

This TCR came from a human donor who had recovered from COVID-19. The sequencing here drew on CD4+ T cells from blood, cultured in vitro, taken about 7 months after SARS-CoV-2 vaccination. The chain links TRBV20-1 to TRBJ2-1; 12 nucleotides match TRBD2. The CDR3 DNA reads as TGCAGTGCTCCACTAGGGACTAGCGGGTACAATGAGCAGTTCTTC. This encodes CSAPLGTSGYNEQFF.